Below are 20 T cell receptor beta chains sequenced from a single sample in a study of CD8 T cells in ankylosing spondylitis (dated by TCRdb to the late 2010s). The paper's findings and limits, for the study overall: A TCR beta motif made up of several highly homologous amino acid variants appeared to be characteristic of blood from ankylosing spondylitis patients.

The library relied on 5' RACE. The sample was run on an Illumina HiSeq 2500. TCRdb redid the processing of the public reads, applying fastp at Q25 and MiXCR, and retained in-frame beta chains. Each record represents a unique CDR3 protein, reported with the most common genes and DNA among its rows. The sample contains approximately 300,000 distinct CDR3 sequences, around 7.6% of them found a single time. The leading ten clones occupy more than 12% of the sample. No cognate antigen is known for these TCRs. The sample comprised blood, either unsorted or a sorted T cell fraction (not recorded which). These receptors originate from a male donor with ankylosing spondylitis.

This clonotype was seen repeatedly, ten times or more. The chain is built from TRBV2 and TRBJ1-6; 9 bases line up with TRBD1. This CDR3 spans 14 amino acids. Trimming removed 9 bases from V and 6 bases from J; junction bases left unmatched: 6. Germline CDR1 is SNHLY and CDR2 is FYNNEI. This chain's CDR3 is CARRSGQGNSPLHF. DNA of the CDR3: TGTGCCAGACGGTCGGGACAGGGTAATTCACCCCTCCACTTT.

This clonotype was recorded at least ten times. The V gene is TRBV29-1, the J gene TRBJ2-7; D may be TRBD2 (6 bases). The CDR3 sequence is 12 residues long. CDR1 SQVTM and CDR2 ANQGSEA come from the germline V gene. V lost 5 bases and J lost 2, with 10 bases in between. CDR3 region: CSVLRTTYEQYF. The CDR3 nucleotides read TGCAGCGTTTTGCGGACTACCTACGAGCAGTACTTC.

The V gene is TRBV4-3, the J gene TRBJ2-4, with 10 bases that match TRBD2. With 4 bases clipped from V and 0 bases from J, the junction kept 6 bases outside the gene matches. Germline loops: CDR1 LGHNA, CDR2 YSLEER. The CDR3 runs 17 residues. The CDR3 nucleotides are TGCGCCAGCAGCCGCGGGACTAGCGCAATAGCCAAAAACATTCAGTACTTC. This translates into CASSRGTSAIAKNIQYF.

This clonotype has a handful of counts. J is TRBJ1-5 and V is TRBV20-1; D not certain. V was clipped by 1 base and J by 0 bases, with 7 bases between them. Germline V gives CDR1 DFQATT, CDR2 SNEGSKA (reference sequence). This CDR3 spans 14 amino acids. Here the CDR3 DNA reads TGCAGTGCTAGAGGCGTGTATAGCAATCAGCCCCAGCATTTT. It encodes CSARGVYSNQPQHF.

This clonotype was counted many times. The CDR3 protein is CSAKGAVKPYNEQFF. In nucleotides, the CDR3 is TGCAGCGCCAAAGGGGCAGTCAAACCCTACAATGAGCAGTTCTTC. The rearrangement joins TRBV29-1 to TRBJ2-1; D perhaps matches TRBD1 (5 bases). Trimming cost V 7 bases and J 2 bases, with 18 bases left between them. The germline V gene encodes CDR1 SQVTM and CDR2 ANQGSEA. This CDR3 spans 15 amino acids.

This clonotype was picked up many times. The chain joins TRBV7-6 to TRBJ1-5, with D perhaps TRBD1 (5 bases). Germline CDR1 SGHVS, CDR2 FNYEAQ. Between the trimmed V and J ends, which lost 0 bases and 6 bases, there was a span of 9 bases. This CDR3 spans 14 amino acids. CDR3 nucleotides: TGTGCCAGCAGCTTAGCGGACGGGGGTCAGCCCCAGCATTTT. Translated, it gives CASSLADGGQPQHF.

This clonotype came up many times. The chain links TRBV25-1 to TRBJ2-5; 9 nucleotides align to TRBD2. V dropped 6 bases and J dropped 5; count of bases not matched to a gene: 4. Germline V CDR1 and CDR2: MGHDK, SYGVNS. There are 13 residues in the CDR3. CDR3 sequence (DNA): TGTGCCAGCAGGCTAGCGGGAATCGAGACCCAGTACTTC. Translating it yields CASRLAGIETQYF.

The V gene is TRBV10-3, the J gene TRBJ1-5; no reliable D call. Trimming took 4 bases from V and 0 from J, leaving 7 bases between them. CDR1 is ENHRY and CDR2 is SYGVKD in the germline V gene. The length of the CDR3 is 14 residues. In DNA, the CDR3 is TGTGCCATCAGTGGTGGGTATAGCAATCAGCCCCAGCATTTT. Its protein is CAISGGYSNQPQHF.

Only a few counts were recorded for this clonotype. This CDR3 reads CASSQDLGSNEQYF. DNA of the CDR3: TGTGCCAGCAGCCAAGATCTGGGGTCCAACGAGCAGTACTTC. The chain links TRBV3-1 to TRBJ2-7; D is ambiguous. Germline lookup yields CDR1 LGHDT and CDR2 YNNKEL (reference sequence). The CDR3 sequence is 14 residues long. The V end lost 0 bases, the J end lost 5 bases, and 11 bases lay between the germline ends.

In its sample, this clonotype was seen a few times. The chain carries TRBV29-1 and TRBJ2-3; 10 bases fit TRBD2. Trimming removed 4 bases from V and 2 bases from J; junction bases left unmatched: 9. The CDR3 sequence is 16 residues long. Germline values: CDR1 SQVTM, CDR2 ANQGSEA. The CDR3 here is CSVVLGTSDPTDTQYF. The CDR3 DNA follows: TGCAGCGTTGTACTCGGGACTAGCGACCCCACAGATACGCAGTATTTT.

This clonotype was detected ten times or more. The V gene is TRBV29-1, the J gene TRBJ2-7; 10 bases map to TRBD1. Looked up from germline, CDR1 is SQVTM and CDR2 is ANQGSEA. The CDR3 contains 13 residues. V gave up 8 bases and J gave up 6 bases; unmatched junction bases: 10. CDR3 sequence: CSNRDRGRSEQYF. The CDR3 DNA reads TGCAGCAACAGAGACAGGGGGCGAAGCGAGCAGTACTTC.

This clonotype has more than one count but fewer than ten. The chain combines TRBV6-5 with TRBJ2-3; D might be TRBD1 (5 bases). The CDR3 sequence is 19 residues long. Trimming took off 0 bases at V and 2 bases at J, with 21 bases between the two ends. CDR1 is MNHEY, CDR2 SVGAGI, per germline. CDR3 loop: CASSYSPPGHSLNTDTQYF. The CDR3 coding sequence is TGTGCCAGCAGTTACTCACCTCCTGGACACTCATTAAACACAGATACGCAGTATTTT.

The table lists this clonotype with a few counts. The chain recombines TRBV7-9 with TRBJ2-1, with 8 bases matching TRBD2. Germline CDR1 reads SEHNR; CDR2 reads FQNEAQ (reference sequence). This CDR3 contains 16 residues. J gave up 8 bases and V 1 base, and 10 bases lay outside the gene matches. CDR3 residues: CASSLGVGRVGDEQFF. CDR3 coding DNA: TGTGCCAGCAGCTTAGGCGTCGGGAGGGTGGGCGATGAGCAGTTCTTC.

This clonotype was seen ten or more times. The DNA for the CDR3 is TGTGCCACCAGCGGCACCGGGACTAGCGTTTGGGGTGAGCAGTTCTTC. It is translated as CATSGTGTSVWGEQFF. The genes are TRBV15 and TRBJ2-1, with 10 positions matching TRBD2. CDR1 is LNHNV and CDR2 is YYDKDF in the germline V gene (reference sequence). The CDR3 is 16 amino acids. Losses at the gene ends were 5 bases for V and 9 bases for J; bases not matched to a gene: 13.

Only a few counts were recorded for this clonotype. CDR3 in DNA: TGTGCCAGCAGCCTCCGGACCTGGACGGATTCACCCCTCCACTTT. Amino acid sequence: CASSLRTWTDSPLHF. V gene TRBV27 combines with J gene TRBJ1-6, with D unclear. The length of the CDR3 is 15 residues. The germline gives CDR1 MNHEY, CDR2 SMNVEV (reference sequence). The V and J ends lost 6 bases and 8 bases respectively, with 17 bases between them.

The chain joins TRBV10-3 to TRBJ2-2; 14 bases match TRBD2. Germline trimming cut 6 bases from V and 0 bases from J; bases unmatched to any gene: 3. CDR3 length: 17 residues. CDR1 is ENHRY and CDR2 is SYGVKD in the germline V gene. The CDR3 DNA reads TGTGCCATCAGCCTGACTAGCGGGAGGGCGAACACCGGGGAGCTGTTTTTT. It codes for CAISLTSGRANTGELFF.

This clonotype appeared a few times. The gene calls are TRBV10-3 and TRBJ1-2; D not certain. The CDR3 spans 13 residues. V dropped 2 bases and J dropped 0 bases, with 4 bases sitting between them. From germline, CDR1 is ENHRY and CDR2 SYGVKD. As DNA, the CDR3 is TGTGCCATCAGTGAGCAACCTAACTATGGCTACACCTTC. It is translated as CAISEQPNYGYTF.

This clonotype was detected only a few times. V is TRBV24-1 and J is TRBJ2-3; D unresolved. The CDR3 sequence is 15 residues long. V lost 2 bases and J lost 2, with 10 bases in between. CDR1 KGHDR and CDR2 SFDVKD come from the germline V gene. CDR3 protein: CATSDYGRPTDTQYF. CDR3 bases: TGTGCCACCAGTGATTACGGCAGACCCACAGATACGCAGTATTTT.

This clonotype was recorded at least ten times. The chain couples TRBV3-1 to TRBJ2-5; no definite D call. Deletions cut 4 bases from V and 1 base from J, with 10 bases between. This CDR3 has 14 residues. Germline CDR1 and CDR2: LGHDT and YNNKEL (reference sequence). CDR3 nucleotides: TGTGCCAGCAGCCCTCAAAATCTCCAAGAGACCCAGTACTTC. Protein product: CASSPQNLQETQYF.

V and J are TRBV12-3 or TRBV12-4 and TRBJ2-7; possibly TRBD1 for D (5 bases). The CDR3 contains 17 residues. V was pared by 1 base and J by 3 bases, with 19 bases between. For the CDR3, the DNA is TGTGCCAGCAGTTTAGTTACCGGGTTTGGTAGGGGCTACGAGCAGTACTTC. Translation: CASSLVTGFGRGYEQYF.